The present T cell receptor beta chain was sequenced within a study of shared clonotypes between healthy human individuals. General study results and limits: Non-shared clonotypes showed lower generation probabilities than clonotypes common to all four donors. Sequencing depth was expected to affect clonotype sharing among donors. Limited genetic and exposure-history diversity came from having few donors.

Germline-derived CDR1 and CDR2 are MDHEN and SYDVKM. CDR3 size: 14 residues. The ends lost 6 bases at V and 5 bases at J; junction bases unmatched: 9. As to this clone: The target antigen is unknown.

This table comes from immunoSEQ multiplex PCR, and its TCRdb copy is limited to in-frame clones, with some not included. Of about 1.1 million clones detected, about 72% appear once; the ten largest clones hold 0.89%. Sequencing input: memory CD4+ T cells from PBMCs. Noted subset: CD45RA-negative fraction. The receptor was isolated from a man in his late teens or twenties in good health. Some clones in this sample may be carry-over from other donors' samples. The rearrangement links TRBV28 to TRBJ2-7, with 8 bases lining up with TRBD1. Here the CDR3 reads CASSTTGGSNEQYF. The CDR3 DNA sequence: TGTGCCAGCAGCACTACAGGGGGTAGCAACGAGCAGTACTTC.